The 18 T cell receptor beta chains below come from one sample, sequenced in a study of CD4 and CD8 cells across lung adenocarcinoma regions. TCRdb reprocessed the PCR reads via MiXCR and lists one record per CDR3 protein. The sample lists approximately 24,000 distinct CDR3 sequences, around half occurring once. Sequencing used CD8+ T cells from the center of a lung tumor. The origin of the receptors is a male donor with lung adenocarcinoma. The CD4 and CD8 labels of this study may be unreliable.

In regard to this clonotype: The junction does not match germline at one end; this may be a read error. This chain joins TRBV27 and TRBJ2-3; the D gene is possibly TRBD2 (7 bases). The J call may not be correct, given that the DNA end is closer to TRBJ2-5. Per germline, CDR1 MNHEY and CDR2 SMNVEV (reference sequence). CDR3 length: 16 residues. Here the CDR3 reads CARPGRGGRDKEIQYF. The CDR3 DNA reads TGTGCCAGACCGGGGAGGGGGGGCCGTGACAAAGAGATCCAGTACTTC.

The chain employs TRBV6-4 and TRBJ2-5; TRBD1 matches 10 bases. Matching the DNA end better, TRBJ2-7 makes the J call doubtful. Germline V gene data show CDR1 as MRHNA and CDR2 as SNTAGT. The CDR3 contains 14 residues. The CDR3 nucleotides read TGTGCCAGCAGTCGACAGGGGGCCTACTACGAGCAGTACTTC. Protein sequence: CASSRQGAYYEQYF.

This clonotype was recorded many times. The V gene is TRBV4-1, the J gene TRBJ2-6; 7 nucleotides match TRBD2. The trim removed 8 bases at V and 0 bases at J, leaving 7 bases unmatched. This CDR3 is built from 16 residues. Germline assignment: CDR1 MGHRA and CDR2 YSYEKL. As DNA, the CDR3 is TGCGCCAGCTCATTAGGGAGGGACTCTGGGGCCAACGTCCTGACTTTC. It codes for CASSLGRDSGANVLTF.

The chain carries TRBV10-1 and TRBJ2-1, with TRBD2 matching 10 bases. The V segment lost 6 bases and the J segment 1 base; nucleotides outside the gene matches: 0. The CDR3 runs 14 residues. The germline V gene has CDR1 WNHNN and CDR2 SYGVQD (reference sequence). CDR3 in amino acids: CASRLAGSYNEQFF. CDR3 bases: TGCGCCAGCAGACTAGCGGGATCCTACAATGAGCAGTTCTTC.

A remark on this clonotype: One junction end disagrees with the germline gene, perhaps due to a read error. This rearrangement joins TRBV10-1 to TRBJ2-4; no firm D call. The CDR3 runs 14 residues. CDR1 is WNHNN and CDR2 is SYGVQD in the germline V gene (reference sequence). The CDR3 region is CASRGSRAGSLQYF. As DNA, the CDR3 is TGCGCCAGCAGGGGGTCGCGAGCCGGAAGCTTGCAGTACTTT.

In its sample, this clonotype was seen many times. This chain links TRBV14 with TRBJ2-1, with 7 bases fitting TRBD1. CDR3 length equals 15 residues. Germline V gene sequence: CDR1 SGHDN, CDR2 FVKESK. Losses at the gene ends were 3 bases for V and 3 bases for J; bases not matched to a gene: 5. The CDR3 loop reads CASSHLTGIYNEQFF. The CDR3 nucleotides read TGTGCCAGCAGCCACTTGACAGGGATCTACAATGAGCAGTTCTTC.

This clonotype was seen many times. The genes are TRBV6-1 and TRBJ2-7, with 8 bases aligning to TRBD1. J lost 3 bases, V lost 6 bases, and 7 bases had no gene match. Germline CDR1 MNHNS, CDR2 SASEGT. This CDR3 region has 14 residues. In nucleotides, the CDR3 is TGTGCCAGCAGCCAGGACAGGGTGTACTACGAGCAGTACTTC. This translates into CASSQDRVYYEQYF.

This clonotype was recorded only once. The germline gene is not matched at one end of the junction; a read error may be the cause. The rearrangement joins TRBV6-1 to TRBJ2-2, with 9 bases matching TRBD1. This CDR3 is built from 15 residues. Germline V gives CDR1 MNHNS, CDR2 SASEGT. CDR3 nucleotide sequence: TGTGCCAGCAGCGGACGGCCGGATAGGACAGGGGCGCTGTTTTTT. Protein sequence: CASSGRPDRTGALFF.

The table lists this clonotype with many counts. The genes are TRBV27 and TRBJ2-2, with a weak D call TRBD2 (6 bases). Looked up from germline, CDR1 is MNHEY and CDR2 is SMNVEV (reference sequence). Trimming took 5 bases from V and 1 from J, leaving 17 bases between them. The CDR3 contains 17 residues. CDR3 residues: CASSPLAGRGNTGELFF. Here the CDR3 DNA reads TGTGCCAGCAGTCCCCTGGCAGGGCGGGGGAACACCGGGGAGCTGTTTTTT.

The gene calls are TRBV27 and TRBJ2-5; tentative D call: TRBD2 (6 bases). V was shortened by 5 bases and J by 10 bases, with 29 bases between the two germline ends. The CDR3 loop spans 17 amino acids. CDR1 MNHEY and CDR2 SMNVEV come from the germline V gene (reference sequence). The CDR3 DNA follows: TGTGCCAGCAGTGCGGGGCTCGGTGGTCGAGACCAAGACATCCAGTACTTC. This sequence encodes CASSAGLGGRDQDIQYF.

The rearrangement joins TRBV6-2 or TRBV6-3 to TRBJ2-1; a possible D gene is TRBD1 (6 bases). The DNA matches TRBJ2-5 better at its end, which makes the J call doubtful. CDR1 MNHEY and CDR2 SVGEGT come from the germline V gene. This CDR3 spans 14 amino acids. The CDR3 is CASSPGRGAETQYF. In DNA, the CDR3 is TGTGCCAGCAGCCCGGGCAGGGGAGCAGAGACCCAGTACTTC.

Within the sample, this clonotype is medium-sized. The gene calls are TRBV10-1 and TRBJ2-1, with a possible D match to TRBD2 (5 bases). The closer fit of TRBJ2-5 to the DNA end suggests the J call may be wrong. The CDR3 loop spans 14 amino acids. Germline CDR1 reads WNHNN; CDR2 reads SYGVQD (reference sequence). The CDR3 sequence: CASSEPGRGETQYF. The DNA of the CDR3 is TGCGCCAGCAGTGAACCCGGCCGAGGGGAGACCCAGTACTTC.

This clonotype was counted at least ten times. J is TRBJ1-2 and V is TRBV6-1; D is ambiguous. CDR1 MNHNS and CDR2 SASEGT come from the germline V gene. The CDR3 consists of 14 residues. Trimming took 5 bases from V and 7 from J, leaving 17 bases between them. The chain's CDR3 is CASSREARRGGYTF. The CDR3 DNA is TGTGCCAGCAGTCGCGAAGCAAGGCGGGGTGGCTACACCTTC.

This clonotype has a count of ten or more. The chain links TRBV6-5 to TRBJ2-4; D possibly corresponds to TRBD1 (6 bases). The germline gives CDR1 MNHEY, CDR2 SVGAGI. The V gene lost 6 bases and the J gene lost 4 bases, with 10 bases spanning the gap. This CDR3 has 13 residues. The CDR3 here is CASSSGQKNIQYF. For the CDR3, the DNA is TGTGCCAGCAGCTCCGGACAGAAAAACATTCAGTACTTC.

In this sample, this clonotype is medium-sized (0.01 to 0.1%). The V call is TRBV6-1, the J call TRBJ2-2, with D unresolved. This CDR3 is built from 16 residues. Germline CDR1 MNHNS, CDR2 SASEGT. The V and J ends lost 1 base and 6 bases respectively, with 15 bases between them. CDR3 protein: CASSEVPVQLPGELFF. CDR3 sequence (DNA): TGTGCCAGCAGTGAAGTCCCGGTGCAGCTGCCCGGGGAGCTGTTTTTT.

The chain recombines TRBV4-2 with TRBJ1-4; D call uncertain. Germline V CDR1 and CDR2: LGHNA, YNFKEQ. V was shortened by 0 bases and J by 4 bases, with 9 bases between the two germline ends. The CDR3 extends over 15 amino acids. The CDR3 spells CASSQDGRSNEKLFF. In nucleotides, the CDR3 is TGTGCCAGCAGCCAAGATGGACGGAGTAATGAAAAACTGTTTTTT.

This chain connects TRBV28 to TRBJ1-3; no definite D call. Germline V gene data show CDR1 as MDHEN and CDR2 as SYDVKM. The germline V and J ends were trimmed by 2 bases and 0 bases, with 5 bases remaining between them. The CDR3 runs 14 residues. This chain's CDR3 is CASSLEISGNTIYF. CDR3 coding DNA: TGTGCCAGCAGTTTAGAAATCTCTGGAAACACCATATATTTT.

This clonotype was found a few times. The J gene is TRBJ2-1, the V gene TRBV6-5; D remains ambiguous. Trimming cost V 4 bases and J 6 bases, with 10 bases left between them. The V gene's germline CDR1 is MNHEY and CDR2 SVGAGI. The CDR3 extends over 13 amino acids. The CDR3 spells CASSSPSSNEQFF. DNA of the CDR3: TGTGCCAGCAGTTCGCCTAGTAGCAATGAGCAGTTCTTC.